The T cell receptor (beta chain) described here comes from a study of cytomegalovirus exposure and HLA in healthy donors (dated by TCRdb to the late 2010s). The study in broad terms: An earlier analysis of several hundred of the donors reported about 260 Gb of sequence data and 95 million to 140 million unique TCR beta sequences obtained from some 170 million T cells. Roughly 300 gigabases of sequencing data and roughly 80 million unique TCR sequences made up an early release that covered approximately 650 HLA-typed donors. The genetic ancestry cluster associated with self-reported Caucasian donors included around 76% of the roughly 400 genotyped donors. The study aimed to test whether cataloging public T cell receptors could reveal signatures of past pathogen exposure. The T cell repertoires of several hundred subjects were profiled by immunosequencing and related to cytomegalovirus serostatus. Along with the approximately 700-subject first cohort, a separate validation cohort of 120 different subjects was used. The study combined high-throughput TCR immunosequencing, statistical association of individual TCRs with disease status, and machine learning to predict cytomegalovirus infection status. To study patterns of TCR occurrence, a later analysis re-analyzed previously published TCR beta repertoires from 550 to 800 donors and added high-resolution HLA genotyping. Rather than drawing on any new phenotypic data, the later analysis identified candidate immune exposures from TCR beta sequences and the way those sequences occurred across donors. An earlier analysis of nearly 600 of the donors applied high-throughput TCR beta sequencing to assess whether each TCR beta V gene segment acted as functional or pseudogenic. Alongside the repertoire data, information on donor age, sex, ethnicity and CMV serostatus was compiled. A later genetic analysis took genome-wide SNP genotypes for about 65% of the roughly 670 donors and used that subset as a discovery cohort. All discovery cohort repertoires had been generated on a single sequencing platform. HLA typing included class I and class II loci at four-digit resolution. Typing coverage differed by locus: A, B, C, DRB1 and DQB1 were typed in about 629-640 donors, DQA1 in 522, DPA1 in 606, and DPB1 in around 490. Five DR-DQ haplotypes were treated as single units for association and clustering because of strong linkage in the cohort. On average, 235,054 unique TCR beta nucleotide sequences were sequenced per donor among a few hundred genotyped donors of the cohort, with roughly 20% of those sequences being non-productive.

Concerning this clone: Its antigen specificity is not known. No per-base quality is available; no much larger clone lies one base away.

The cohort was made up of 666 healthy bone marrow donors. Cohort members were all nominally healthy when sampled, although unrecorded immune exposures were likely present. The donor was CMV seronegative and was included in the group of approximately 350 seronegative cohort members. A peripheral blood sample was collected from each donor, and TCR beta sequencing was performed on peripheral blood mononuclear cells. Genomic DNA extraction from the blood cell samples was performed with the Qiagen DNeasy Blood Extraction Kit. CDR1 is given as SEHNR and CDR2 as FQNEAQ, both from the germline V gene (reference sequence). The CDR3 contains 15 residues, cysteine and phenylalanine counted. CDR3 DNA is the only sequence kept; it has 45 bases, read in frame from the first base. V drops 1 base and J drops 8 bases, leaving 14 bases in between. Library prep was done by the immunoSEQ multiplex PCR assay. For the multiplex PCR, a mixture combining 60 forward primers for TCR Vbeta segments and 13 reverse primers for TCR Jbeta segments was used. A multiplex PCR assay on genomic DNA amplified the CDR3 region of rearranged TCR beta genes. On the Illumina HiSeq System, the amplified TCR beta libraries were sequenced as 87-base-pair reads. Regarding the original processing steps: Across the 600 to 700 repertoires, a later analysis counted 80 million or so unique TCR beta chains, 9 million to 14 million of which were shared by at least two donors. A nearest-neighbor algorithm error-corrected the raw reads and collapsed the reads into unique sequences, merging closely related sequences to remove PCR and sequencing errors. V, D and J gene segments were assigned by aligning CDR3 sequences to IMGT reference sequences. For a sequence to be retained, a match of at least six nucleotides was required to both a V gene segment and a J gene segment. Rearrangements were called productive when the CDR3 lacked stop codons and stayed in frame with V and J; all others were non-productive. CDR3 was defined by IMGT convention, running from the second conserved V-encoded cysteine to the conserved J-encoded phenylalanine. Sequences without an unambiguous match to a single V gene segment were excluded from the earlier analysis of over 500 of the donors. In an earlier analysis of a few hundred of the donors, a V segment was called functional when productive rearrangements were above 56.7%, and segregating when the standard deviation between donors exceeded 5%. To diagnose cytomegalovirus status from the catalog of TCR beta chain sequences, a statistical classification framework was built. In a later analysis, V and J genes were assigned by comparing TCR nucleotide sequences against IMGT/GENE-DB human TR gene sequences. The TCRdist pipeline was used in a later analysis to assign CDR3 sequences and most-parsimonious VDJ recombination scenarios. In a later analysis, every TCR beta chain was defined by the combination of its CDR3 amino acid sequence and its V-gene family, and reads without a unique V-gene family were dropped. A later analysis removed 592 highly shared, low-generation-probability nucleotide sequences to deal with suspected cross-contamination and a sequencing artifact. In a later analysis, a clonal expansion index was calculated for each public chain from normalized within-repertoire ranks of inferred template counts. In a later analysis, generation probabilities were computed using a VDJ recombination model fitted to out-of-frame rearrangements, and the results were checked against IGoR. In a later analysis, TCR-TCR, TCR-HLA and TCR-CMV co-occurrence was scored with hypergeometric tests, and a repertoire-size bias correction was applied to TCR pairs. To estimate false discovery rates, a later analysis permuted the HLA or CMV assignments 20 times. In a later analysis, co-occurring TCRs were grouped with DBSCAN, and TCRdist sequence similarity was added when clustering was performed within HLA-allele-positive subsets. For co-occurrence clustering, repertoires with fewer than 30,000 or more than 120,000 public chains were excluded, along with five or six repertoires with anomalous nucleotide sharing. TCRdb carries this immuneACCESS record with in-frame sequences only. Its versions omit some clonotypes, under half of them owing to an unresolved V gene in the studies checked, with the rest unexplained. V and J calls and clone size are given by that table; D and trimming were obtained from the DNA. The table for this sample lists some 200,000 clones; about four fifths of them were counted only once. 0.098% of the sample belongs to the ten largest clones.

Here is what the overall study found, with its caveats: An earlier analysis of around 500 of the donors showed that most TCR beta V segments appeared in productive rearrangements either about 90% or about 30% of the time, which broadly matched IMGT annotations. Compared with equally common non-associated chains, HLA-associated TCR beta chains in a later analysis were more clonally expanded and had lower generation probabilities. Strong co-occurrence of HLA alleles, especially DR and DQ, made assigning TCR associations to individual alleles difficult. A further reported finding was that TCR beta sequences accurately predicted the HLA-A and HLA-B alleles for most subjects in the first cohort. The classifier was reported to diagnose cytomegalovirus status with high specificity and sensitivity in both the original cohort and the validation cohort. Because HLA typing was unavailable for some donors at each locus, only the typed subset was used in association tests. According to a later genetic analysis, donors in an Asian-associated ancestry cluster had fewer N-insertions in productive TCRs than the roughly 670-donor mean. A later analysis found that most CMV-associated TCR beta chains appeared HLA-restricted, with HLA associations seemingly driven largely by CMV exposure. The cohort was sequenced for TCR beta chains only, and without alpha or paired-chain data the features that could be detected were limited. Linkage disequilibrium might explain the correlated functional status among segregating V segments, but an unknown experimental factor could not be ruled out. A later genetic analysis associated a missense DCLRE1C variant with V-gene and J-gene trimming of TCR beta chains, and an independent cohort replicated the association. The 87-base-pair reads could not distinguish some IMGT-functional V segments, including TRBV6-2 and TRBV6-3, so those segments were excluded. A total of roughly 160 TCR beta chains were listed by the study as associated with cytomegalovirus. Most TCR sequences were observed very rarely across donors, whereas some public TCRs were present in many individuals. The only immune exposure information available for the cohort was CMV serostatus. Roughly 17 rarely observed V segments, including chromosome 9 orphons, were excluded from the earlier analysis of about 500 of the donors because counts were too low. In a later analysis, several top co-occurrence clusters were reported to appear linked to parvovirus B19, influenza, CMV and Epstein-Barr virus. Sequencing depth was assumed to be roughly uniform across donors in the presence/absence analyses, though that assumption may not hold. In a later analysis, around 15,000 TCR beta sequences were associated with specific HLA alleles at a false discovery rate of 0.05. The authors suggested that the approach could potentially be extended to other disease states and immunological phenotypes. A few of the identified cytomegalovirus-associated TCR beta chains were confirmed in vitro to be specific for cytomegalovirus antigens. According to a later analysis, TCR association rates differed among HLA loci, with DRB1 alleles showing the most associated TCRs and HLA-C alleles showing the fewest. The sequencing pipeline was judged likely to have produced a cluster of highly shared sequence variants as a technical artifact.

What was sequenced was PBMCs. This receptor was obtained from a boy aged 2 to 9 in good health and CMV-seronegative. This chain is built from TRBV7-9 and TRBJ1-4; a tentative D match to TRBD1 spans 5 bases. The CDR3 protein is CASSLDTGAGEKLFF. Read as DNA, the sequence is TGTGCCAGCAGCTTAGATACGGGCGCAGGGGAAAAACTGTTTTTT.